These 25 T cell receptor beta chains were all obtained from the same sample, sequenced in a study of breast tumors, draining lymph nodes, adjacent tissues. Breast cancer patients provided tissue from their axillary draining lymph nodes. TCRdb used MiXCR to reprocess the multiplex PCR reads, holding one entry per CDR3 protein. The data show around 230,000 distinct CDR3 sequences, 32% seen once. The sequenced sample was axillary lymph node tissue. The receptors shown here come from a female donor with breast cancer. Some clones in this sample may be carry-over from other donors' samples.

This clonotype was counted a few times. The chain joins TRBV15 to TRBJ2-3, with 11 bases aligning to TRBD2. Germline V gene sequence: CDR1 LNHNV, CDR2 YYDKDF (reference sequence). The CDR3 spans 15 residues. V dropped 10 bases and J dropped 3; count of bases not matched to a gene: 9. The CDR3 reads CANGGLAGGTDTQYF. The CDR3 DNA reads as TGTGCCAACGGTGGTCTAGCGGGGGGTACAGATACGCAGTATTTT.

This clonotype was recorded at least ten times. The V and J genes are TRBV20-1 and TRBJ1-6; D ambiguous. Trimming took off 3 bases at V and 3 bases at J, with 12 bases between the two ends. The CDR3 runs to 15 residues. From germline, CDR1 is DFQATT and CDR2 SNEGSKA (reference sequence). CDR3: CSARSGFIYNSPLHF. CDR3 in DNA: TGCAGTGCTAGGTCGGGGTTTATCTATAATTCACCCCTCCACTTT.

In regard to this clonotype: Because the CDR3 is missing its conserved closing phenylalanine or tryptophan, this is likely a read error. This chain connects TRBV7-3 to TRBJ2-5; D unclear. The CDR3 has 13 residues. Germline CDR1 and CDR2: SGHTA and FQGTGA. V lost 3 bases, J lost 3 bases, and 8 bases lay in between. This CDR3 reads CASSLVPKETQYL. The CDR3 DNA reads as TGTGCCAGCAGCTTGGTGCCAAAAGAGACCCAGTACCTC.

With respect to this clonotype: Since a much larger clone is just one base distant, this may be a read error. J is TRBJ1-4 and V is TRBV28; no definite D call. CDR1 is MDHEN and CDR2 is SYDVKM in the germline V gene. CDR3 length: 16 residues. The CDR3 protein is CASTLGQVFDNERLFF. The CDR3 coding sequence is TGTGCCAGCACCCTTGGGCAGGTGTTCGATAATGAAAGACTGTTTTTT.

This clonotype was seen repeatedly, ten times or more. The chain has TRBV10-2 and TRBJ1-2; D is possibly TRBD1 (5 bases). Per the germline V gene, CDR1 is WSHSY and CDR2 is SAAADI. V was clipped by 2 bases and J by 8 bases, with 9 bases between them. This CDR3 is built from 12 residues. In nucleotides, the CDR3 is TGCGCCAGCAGTGAGCCGGGGGGGGGCTACACCTTC. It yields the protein CASSEPGGGYTF.

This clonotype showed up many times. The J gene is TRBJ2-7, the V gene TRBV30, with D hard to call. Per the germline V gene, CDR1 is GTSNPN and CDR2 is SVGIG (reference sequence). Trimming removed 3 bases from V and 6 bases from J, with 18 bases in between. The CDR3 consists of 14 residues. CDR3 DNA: TGTGCCTGGAGCCCCCGATGGTCTGAGACCGAGCAGTACTTC. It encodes CAWSPRWSETEQYF.

In nucleotides, the CDR3 is TGTGCCAGCAGCTTAGCTAGCGGTACAGATACGCAGTATTTT. This gives the protein CASSLASGTDTQYF. The rearrangement uses TRBV7-3 and TRBJ2-3; 7 bases map to TRBD2. Germline V gene sequence: CDR1 SGHTA, CDR2 FQGTGA. CDR3 length equals 14 residues. V trimming: 2 bases; J trimming: 3 bases; junction bases outside the gene matches: 2. The variable domain in full, with the rest retrieved from reference TRBV7-3 and TRBJ2-3, is GAGVSQTPSNKVTEKGKYVELRCDPISGHTALYWYRQSLGQGPEFLIYFQGTGAADDSGLPNDRFFAVRPEGSVSTLKIQRTERGDSAVYLCASSLASGTDTQYFGPGTRLTVL.

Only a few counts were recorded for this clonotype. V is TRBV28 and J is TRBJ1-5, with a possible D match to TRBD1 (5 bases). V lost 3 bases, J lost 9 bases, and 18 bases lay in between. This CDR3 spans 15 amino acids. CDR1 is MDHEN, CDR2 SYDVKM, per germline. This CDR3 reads CASSFQDSSQRPQHF. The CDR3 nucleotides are TGTGCCAGCAGTTTCCAAGACAGCAGCCAACGGCCCCAGCATTTT.

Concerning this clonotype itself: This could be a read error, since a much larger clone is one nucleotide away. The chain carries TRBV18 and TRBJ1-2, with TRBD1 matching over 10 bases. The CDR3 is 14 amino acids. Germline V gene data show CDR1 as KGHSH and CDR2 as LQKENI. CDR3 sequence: CASSRDRGNYDYTF. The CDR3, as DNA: TGTGCCAGCTCACGGGACAGGGGCAACTATGACTACACCTTC.

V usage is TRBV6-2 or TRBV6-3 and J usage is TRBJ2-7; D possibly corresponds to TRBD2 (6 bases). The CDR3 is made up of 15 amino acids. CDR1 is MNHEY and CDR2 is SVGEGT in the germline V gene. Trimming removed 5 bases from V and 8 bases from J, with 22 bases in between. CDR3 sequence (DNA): TGTGCCAGCAGTCCCGGAGGGGCTCGAAGTCGGCAGCAGTACTTC. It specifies CASSPGGARSRQQYF.

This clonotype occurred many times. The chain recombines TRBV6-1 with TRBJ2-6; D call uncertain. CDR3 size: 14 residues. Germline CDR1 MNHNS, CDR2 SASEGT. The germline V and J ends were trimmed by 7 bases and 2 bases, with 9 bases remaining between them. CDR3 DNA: TGTGCCAGCACCCGAGAACCTGGGGCCAACGTCCTGACTTTC. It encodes CASTREPGANVLTF.

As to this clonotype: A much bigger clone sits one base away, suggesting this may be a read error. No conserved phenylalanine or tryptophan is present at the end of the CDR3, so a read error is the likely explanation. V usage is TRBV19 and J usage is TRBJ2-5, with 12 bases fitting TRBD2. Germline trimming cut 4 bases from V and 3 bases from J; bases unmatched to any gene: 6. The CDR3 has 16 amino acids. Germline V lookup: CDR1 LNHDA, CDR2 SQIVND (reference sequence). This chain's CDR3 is CASSTRTSGVKETQYS. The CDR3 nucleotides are TGTGCCAGTAGTACCAGGACTAGCGGGGTTAAAGAGACCCAGTACTCC.

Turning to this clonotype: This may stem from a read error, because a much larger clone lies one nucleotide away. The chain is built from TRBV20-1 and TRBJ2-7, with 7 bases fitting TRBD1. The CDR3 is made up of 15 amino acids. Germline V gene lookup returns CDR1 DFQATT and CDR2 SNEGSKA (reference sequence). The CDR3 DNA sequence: TGCAGTGCTAGCCCACAGGGGTTAGTCTTAAGGGAGCAGTGCTTC. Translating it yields CSASPQGLVLREQCF.

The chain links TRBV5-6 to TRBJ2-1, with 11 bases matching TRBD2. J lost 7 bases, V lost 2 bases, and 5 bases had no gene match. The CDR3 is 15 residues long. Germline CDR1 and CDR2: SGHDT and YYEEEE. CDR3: CASSLRLAGGNEQFF. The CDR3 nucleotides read TGTGCCAGCAGCTTAAGGCTAGCGGGAGGTAATGAGCAGTTCTTC.

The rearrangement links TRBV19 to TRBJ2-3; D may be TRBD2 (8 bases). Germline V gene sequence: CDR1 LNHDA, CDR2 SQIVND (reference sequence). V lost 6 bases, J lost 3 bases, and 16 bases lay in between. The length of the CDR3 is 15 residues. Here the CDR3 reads CASRQLADRTDTQYF. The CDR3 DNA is TGTGCCAGTAGGCAACTAGCGGACAGGACAGATACGCAGTATTTT.

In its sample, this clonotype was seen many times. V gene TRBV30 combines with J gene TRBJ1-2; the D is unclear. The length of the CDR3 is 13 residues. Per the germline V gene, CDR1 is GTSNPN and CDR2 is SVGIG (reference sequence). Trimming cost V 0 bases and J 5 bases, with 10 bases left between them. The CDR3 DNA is TGTGCCTGGAGTGTAGCCCGCGCTTATGGCTACACCTTC. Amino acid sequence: CAWSVARAYGYTF.

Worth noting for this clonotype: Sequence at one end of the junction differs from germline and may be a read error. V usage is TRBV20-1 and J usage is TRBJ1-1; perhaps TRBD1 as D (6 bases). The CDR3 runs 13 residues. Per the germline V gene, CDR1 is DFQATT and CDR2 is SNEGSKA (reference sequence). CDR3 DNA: TGCAGTGCTAGCGAACAGGGTCAGACTGCAGCTTTCTTT. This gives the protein CSASEQGQTAAFF.

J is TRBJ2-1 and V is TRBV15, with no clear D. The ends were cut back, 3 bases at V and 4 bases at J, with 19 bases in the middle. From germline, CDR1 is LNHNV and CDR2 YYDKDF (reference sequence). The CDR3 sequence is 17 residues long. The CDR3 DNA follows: TGTGCCACCAGCAGTTACTCACCGCCGGGCACTTACAATGAGCAGTTCTTC. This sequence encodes CATSSYSPPGTYNEQFF.

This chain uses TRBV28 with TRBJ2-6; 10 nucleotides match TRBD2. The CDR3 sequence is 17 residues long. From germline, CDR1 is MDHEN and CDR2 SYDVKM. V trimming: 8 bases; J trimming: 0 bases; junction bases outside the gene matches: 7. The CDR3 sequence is CASGKGLASSGANVLTF. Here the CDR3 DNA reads TGTGCCAGCGGGAAGGGACTAGCGAGCTCTGGGGCCAACGTCCTGACTTTC. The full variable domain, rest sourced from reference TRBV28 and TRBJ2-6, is DVKVTQSSRYLVKRTGEKVFLECVQDMDHENMFWYRQDPGLGLRLIYFSYDVKMKEKGDIPEGYSVSREKKERFSLILESASTNQTSMYLCASGKGLASSGANVLTFGAGSRLTVL.

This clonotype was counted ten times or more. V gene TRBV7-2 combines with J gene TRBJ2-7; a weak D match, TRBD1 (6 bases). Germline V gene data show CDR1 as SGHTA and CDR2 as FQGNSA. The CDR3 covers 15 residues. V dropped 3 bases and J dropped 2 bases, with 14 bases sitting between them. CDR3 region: CASSFGQSLTYEQYF. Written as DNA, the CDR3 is TGTGCCAGCAGCTTTGGACAGTCCCTGACCTACGAGCAGTACTTC.

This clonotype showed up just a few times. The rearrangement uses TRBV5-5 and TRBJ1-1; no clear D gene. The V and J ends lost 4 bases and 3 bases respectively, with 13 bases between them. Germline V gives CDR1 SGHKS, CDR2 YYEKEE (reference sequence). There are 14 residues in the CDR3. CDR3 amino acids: CASSLGPRDTEAFF. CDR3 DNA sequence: TGTGCCAGCAGCCTCGGACCGCGGGACACTGAAGCTTTCTTT. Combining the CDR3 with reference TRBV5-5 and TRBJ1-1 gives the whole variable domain DAGVTQSPTHLIKTRGQQVTLRCSPISGHKSVSWYQQVLGQGPQFIFQYYEKEERGRGNFPDRFSARQFPNYSSELNVNALLLGDSALYLCASSLGPRDTEAFFGQGTRLTVV.

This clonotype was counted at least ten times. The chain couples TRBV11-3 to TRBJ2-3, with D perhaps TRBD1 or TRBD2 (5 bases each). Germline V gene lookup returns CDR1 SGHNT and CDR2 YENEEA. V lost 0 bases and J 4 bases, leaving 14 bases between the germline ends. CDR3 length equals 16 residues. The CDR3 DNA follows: TGTGCCAGCAGCTTAGATCTGGGGGTCAGGGCAGATACGCAGTATTTT. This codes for CASSLDLGVRADTQYF.

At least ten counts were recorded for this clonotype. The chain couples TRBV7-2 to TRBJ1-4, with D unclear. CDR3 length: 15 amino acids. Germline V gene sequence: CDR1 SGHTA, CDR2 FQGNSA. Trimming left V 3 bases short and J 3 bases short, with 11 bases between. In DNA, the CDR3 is TGTGCCAGCAGCTTGCAGGCCGGGGCTAATGAAAAACTGTTTTTT. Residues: CASSLQAGANEKLFF.

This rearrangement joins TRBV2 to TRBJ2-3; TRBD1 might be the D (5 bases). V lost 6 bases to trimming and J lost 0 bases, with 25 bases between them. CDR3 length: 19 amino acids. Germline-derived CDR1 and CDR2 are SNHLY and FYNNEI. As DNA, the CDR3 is TGTGCCAGCAGGGCAGGGTGGTCCTACGAGCTGACTAGCACAGATACGCAGTATTTT. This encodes CASRAGWSYELTSTDTQYF.

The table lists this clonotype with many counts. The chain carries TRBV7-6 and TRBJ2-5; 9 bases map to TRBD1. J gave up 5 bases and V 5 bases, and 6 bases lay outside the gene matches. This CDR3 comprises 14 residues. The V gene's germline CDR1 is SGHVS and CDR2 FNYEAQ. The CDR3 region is CASSVDRGTETQYF. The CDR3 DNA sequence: TGTGCCAGCAGCGTCGACAGGGGGACGGAGACCCAGTACTTC. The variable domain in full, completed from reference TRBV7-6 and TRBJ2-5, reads GAGVSQSPRYKVTKRGQDVALRCDPISGHVSLYWYRQALGQGPEFLTYFNYEAQQDKSGLPNDRFSAERPEGSISTLTIQRTEQRDSAMYRCASSVDRGTETQYFGPGTRLLVL.